This T cell receptor beta chain was documented in a study of cytomegalovirus exposure and HLA in healthy donors. The study's findings and limits: Testing in vitro showed a few CMV-associated chains specific for CMV antigens.

Germline V gives CDR1 MGHDK, CDR2 SYGVNS. The CDR3 is 12 residues long. The germline V and J ends were trimmed by 5 bases and 7 bases, with 8 bases remaining between them. On this clone itself: Its matching antigen is unknown.

It was the 120-subject validation cohort, separate from the roughly 700-subject first cohort, to which the donors belonged. Using immunoSEQ multiplex PCR, the repertoire was profiled, and TCRdb retains in-frame clones only, with some absent. The sample records about 220,000 clones, approximately 90% being singletons. The material sequenced was PBMCs. The sequence was obtained from a man younger than 30 in good health and CMV-seronegative. The rearrangement links TRBV25-1 to TRBJ2-2, with D unresolved. CDR3 protein: CASSISYGELFF. Here the CDR3 DNA reads TGTGCCAGCAGTATCAGTTACGGGGAGCTGTTTTTT.